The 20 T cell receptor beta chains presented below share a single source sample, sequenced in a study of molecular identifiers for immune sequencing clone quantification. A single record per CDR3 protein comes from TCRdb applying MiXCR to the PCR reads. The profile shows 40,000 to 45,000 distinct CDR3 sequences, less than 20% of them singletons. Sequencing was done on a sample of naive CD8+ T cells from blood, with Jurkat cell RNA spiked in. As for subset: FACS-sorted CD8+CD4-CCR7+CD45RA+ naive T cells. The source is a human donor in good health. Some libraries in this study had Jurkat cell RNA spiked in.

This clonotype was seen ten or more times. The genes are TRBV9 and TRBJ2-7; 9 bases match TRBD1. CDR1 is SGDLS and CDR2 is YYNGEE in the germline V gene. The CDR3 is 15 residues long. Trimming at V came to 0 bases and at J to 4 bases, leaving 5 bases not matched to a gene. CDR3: CASSVATGQGYEQYF. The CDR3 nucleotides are TGTGCCAGCAGCGTAGCTACGGGACAGGGTTACGAGCAGTACTTC.

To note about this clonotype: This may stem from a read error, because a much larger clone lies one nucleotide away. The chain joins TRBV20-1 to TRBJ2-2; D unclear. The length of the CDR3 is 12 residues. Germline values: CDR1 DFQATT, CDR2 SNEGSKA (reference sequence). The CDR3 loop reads CSVRGPWRELFF. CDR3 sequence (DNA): TGCAGTGTTAGAGGCCCCTGGAGGGAGCTGTTTTTT.

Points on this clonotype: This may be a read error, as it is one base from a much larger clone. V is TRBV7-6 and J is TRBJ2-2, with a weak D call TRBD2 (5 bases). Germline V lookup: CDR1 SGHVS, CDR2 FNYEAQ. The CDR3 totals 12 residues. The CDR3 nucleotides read TGTGCCAGCAGCTTAGCCCCCGGGGAGCTGTCTTTT. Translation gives CASSLAPGELSF.

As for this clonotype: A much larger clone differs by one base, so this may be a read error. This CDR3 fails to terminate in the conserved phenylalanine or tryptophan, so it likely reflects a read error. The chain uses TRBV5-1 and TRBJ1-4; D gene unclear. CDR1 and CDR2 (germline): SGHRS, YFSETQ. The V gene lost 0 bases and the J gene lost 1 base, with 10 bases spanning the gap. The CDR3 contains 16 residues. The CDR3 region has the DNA TGCGCCAGCAGCTTGGGTTACCTGCAAACTAATGAAAAACTGTTTCTT. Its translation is CASSLGYLQTNEKLFL.

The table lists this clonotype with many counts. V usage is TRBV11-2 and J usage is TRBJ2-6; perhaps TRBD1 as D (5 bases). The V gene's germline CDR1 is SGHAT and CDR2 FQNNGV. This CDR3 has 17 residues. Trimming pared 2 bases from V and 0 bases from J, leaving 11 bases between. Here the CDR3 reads CASSLFPGFSGANVLTF. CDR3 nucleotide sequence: TGTGCCAGCAGCTTATTTCCAGGGTTCTCTGGGGCCAACGTCCTGACTTTC.

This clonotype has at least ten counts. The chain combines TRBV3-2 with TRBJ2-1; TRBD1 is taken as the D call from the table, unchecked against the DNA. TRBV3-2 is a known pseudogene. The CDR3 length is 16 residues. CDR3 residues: CASSPPGGAGINEQFF. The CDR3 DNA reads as TGTGCCAGCAGCCCTCCCGGGGGTGCGGGGATCAATGAGCAGTTCTTC.

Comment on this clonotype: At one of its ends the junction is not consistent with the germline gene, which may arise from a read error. CDR3: CASSSRQGSTGAFF. The CDR3 nucleotides are TGTGCCAGCAGTTCCAGACAGGGAAGCACTGGAGCTTTCTTT. The V and J genes are TRBV28 and TRBJ1-1; 7 bases line up with TRBD1. This CDR3 comprises 14 residues. Germline loops: CDR1 MDHEN, CDR2 SYDVKM.

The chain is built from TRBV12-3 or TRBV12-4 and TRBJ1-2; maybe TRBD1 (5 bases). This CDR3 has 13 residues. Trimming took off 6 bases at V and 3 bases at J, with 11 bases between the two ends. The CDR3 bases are TGTGCCAGCAGGGTCGACAGTTACTATGGCTACACCTTC. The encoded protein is CASRVDSYYGYTF.

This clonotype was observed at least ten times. CDR3 residues: CASSHLDRQETQYF. As DNA, the CDR3 is TGTGCCAGCAGCCATCTGGACAGGCAAGAGACCCAGTACTTC. This sequence joins TRBV7-9 and TRBJ2-5; TRBD1 aligns across 7 bases. V lost 5 bases, J lost 2 bases, and 5 bases stayed unmatched. Germline-derived CDR1 and CDR2 are SEHNR and FQNEAQ (reference sequence). The CDR3 sequence is 14 residues long.

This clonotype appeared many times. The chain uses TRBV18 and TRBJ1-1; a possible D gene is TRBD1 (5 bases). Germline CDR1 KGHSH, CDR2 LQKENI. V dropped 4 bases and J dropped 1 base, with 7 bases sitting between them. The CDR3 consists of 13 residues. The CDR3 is CASSLGPNTEAFF. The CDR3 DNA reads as TGTGCCAGCTCACTGGGGCCGAACACTGAAGCTTTCTTT.

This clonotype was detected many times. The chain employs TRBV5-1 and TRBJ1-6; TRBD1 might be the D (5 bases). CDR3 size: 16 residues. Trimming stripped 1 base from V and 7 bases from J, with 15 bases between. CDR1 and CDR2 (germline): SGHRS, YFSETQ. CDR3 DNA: TGCGCCAGCAGCTTGTGGGGGGATTTGCGGAATTCACCCCTCCACTTT. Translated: CASSLWGDLRNSPLHF.

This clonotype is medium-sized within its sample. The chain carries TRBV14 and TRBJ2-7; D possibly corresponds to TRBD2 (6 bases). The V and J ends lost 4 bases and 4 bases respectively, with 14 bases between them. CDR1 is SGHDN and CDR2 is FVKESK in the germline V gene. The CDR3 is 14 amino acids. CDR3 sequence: CASSRDSSWYEQYF. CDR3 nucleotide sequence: TGTGCCAGCAGCCGGGACTCAAGCTGGTACGAGCAGTACTTC.

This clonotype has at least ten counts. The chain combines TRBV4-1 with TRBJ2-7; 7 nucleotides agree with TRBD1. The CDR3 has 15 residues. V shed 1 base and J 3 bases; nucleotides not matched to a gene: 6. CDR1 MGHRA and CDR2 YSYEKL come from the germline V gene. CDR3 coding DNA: TGCGCCAGCAGCCAAGCTCACGGACAGGTCTACGAGCAGTACTTC. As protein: CASSQAHGQVYEQYF.

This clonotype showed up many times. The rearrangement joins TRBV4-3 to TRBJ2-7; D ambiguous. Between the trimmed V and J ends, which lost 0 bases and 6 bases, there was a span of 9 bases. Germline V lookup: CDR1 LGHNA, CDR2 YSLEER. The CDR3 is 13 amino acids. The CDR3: CASSQEIVGEQYF. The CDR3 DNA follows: TGCGCCAGCAGCCAAGAAATAGTTGGCGAGCAGTACTTC.

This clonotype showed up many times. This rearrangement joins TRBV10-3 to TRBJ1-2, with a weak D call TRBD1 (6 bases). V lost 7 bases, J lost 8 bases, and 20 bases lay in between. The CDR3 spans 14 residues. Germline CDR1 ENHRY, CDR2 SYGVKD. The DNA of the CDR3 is TGTGCCATCACCACCGACAGGCGGTCTGAAGGCTACACCTTC. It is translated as CAITTDRRSEGYTF.

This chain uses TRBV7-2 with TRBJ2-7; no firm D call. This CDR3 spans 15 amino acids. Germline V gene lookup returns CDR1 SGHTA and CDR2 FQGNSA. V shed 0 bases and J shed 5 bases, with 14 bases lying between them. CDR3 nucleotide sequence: TGTGCCAGCAGCTTAGCGCTCAGGCCCCGGAACGAGCAGTACTTC. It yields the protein CASSLALRPRNEQYF.

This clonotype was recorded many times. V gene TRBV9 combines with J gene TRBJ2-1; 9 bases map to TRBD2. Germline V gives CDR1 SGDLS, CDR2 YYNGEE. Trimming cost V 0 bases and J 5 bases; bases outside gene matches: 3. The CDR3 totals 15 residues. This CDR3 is CASSVGTSVNNEQFF. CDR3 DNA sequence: TGTGCCAGCAGCGTAGGGACTAGCGTTAACAATGAGCAGTTCTTC.

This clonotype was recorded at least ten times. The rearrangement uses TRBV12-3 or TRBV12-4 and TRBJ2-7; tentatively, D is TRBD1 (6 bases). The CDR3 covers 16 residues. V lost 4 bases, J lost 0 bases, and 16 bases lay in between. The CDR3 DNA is TGTGCCAGCAGTTGGGGTAGGGGGTCCGCCTCCTACGAGCAGTACTTC. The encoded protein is CASSWGRGSASYEQYF.

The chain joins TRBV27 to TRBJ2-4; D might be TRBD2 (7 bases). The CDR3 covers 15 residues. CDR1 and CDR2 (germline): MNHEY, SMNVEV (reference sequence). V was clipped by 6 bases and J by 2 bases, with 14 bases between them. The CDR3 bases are TGTGCCAGCAGAAAAGGGGGGGGATCCAAAAACATTCAGTACTTC. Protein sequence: CASRKGGGSKNIQYF.

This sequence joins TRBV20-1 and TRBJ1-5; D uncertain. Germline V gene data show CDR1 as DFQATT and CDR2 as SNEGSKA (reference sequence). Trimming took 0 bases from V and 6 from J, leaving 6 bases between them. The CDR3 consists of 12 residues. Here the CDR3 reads CSARDGLQPQHF. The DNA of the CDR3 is TGCAGTGCTAGAGATGGTCTTCAGCCCCAGCATTTT.